The 7 T cell receptor beta chains presented below share a single source sample, sequenced in a study of early T cells in non-severe SARS-CoV-2 infection. TCRdb ran MiXCR on the 5' RACE reads and lists one entry per CDR3 protein. The sample records about 64,000 distinct CDR3 sequences, around 13% being singletons. Source material: whole blood. These receptors originate from an adult who was a healthcare worker with PCR-confirmed SARS-CoV-2 infection or an uninfected control (not recorded which).

Concerning this clonotype: This may stem from a read error, because a much larger clone lies one nucleotide away. The chain is built from TRBV6-2 or TRBV6-3 and TRBJ2-7; perhaps TRBD1 as D (6 bases). CDR3 length equals 14 residues. Per the germline V gene, CDR1 is MNHEY and CDR2 is SVGEGT. Trimming removed 2 bases from V and 9 bases from J, with 17 bases in between. This CDR3 reads CASSYRDTPHAQYF. In nucleotides, the CDR3 is TGTGCCAGCAGTTACCGGGACACCCCCCACGCGCAGTACTTC.

This chain connects TRBV6-6 to TRBJ1-2; the D gene is possibly TRBD1 (5 bases). CDR3 length: 14 residues. Looked up from germline, CDR1 is MNHNY and CDR2 is SVGAGI (reference sequence). With 1 base removed from V and 2 bases from J, the gap between germline ends came to 8 bases. Here the CDR3 reads CASSYFPGNYGYTF. The CDR3 DNA sequence: TGTGCCAGCAGTTACTTTCCAGGGAACTATGGCTACACCTTC.

This clonotype has only a few counts. DNA of the CDR3: TGTGCCAGCGTCCGGGGGCAAGCTAATGAAAAACTGTTTTTT. Its translation is CASVRGQANEKLFF. This chain connects TRBV6-1 to TRBJ1-4; tentative D call: TRBD1 (6 bases). The germline V gene encodes CDR1 MNHNS and CDR2 SASEGT. V was clipped by 8 bases and J by 3 bases, with 13 bases between them. The CDR3 sequence is 14 residues long.

In its sample, this clonotype was seen a few times. CDR3 residues: CASSYRVANEQFF. DNA of the CDR3: TGTGCCAGCAGTTACCGGGTGGCTAATGAGCAGTTCTTC. The chain links TRBV6-2 or TRBV6-3 to TRBJ2-1; D is undetermined. CDR3 size: 13 residues. CDR1 and CDR2 (germline): MNHEY, SVGEGT. Trimming left V 2 bases short and J 7 bases short, with 9 bases between.

This clonotype was detected a few times. CDR3 region: CASGSMTSGEMNEQFF. The CDR3 nucleotides are TGTGCTAGTGGTTCGATGACTAGCGGGGAAATGAATGAGCAGTTCTTC. The chain recombines TRBV12-5 with TRBJ2-1, with 11 nucleotides matching TRBD2. Per the germline V gene, CDR1 is LGHNT and CDR2 is FRNRAP. The trim removed 4 bases at V and 7 bases at J, leaving 9 bases unmatched. The CDR3 has 16 amino acids.

The chain uses TRBV5-6 and TRBJ1-1; D remains ambiguous. This CDR3 is 12 amino acids long. Germline V CDR1 and CDR2: SGHDT, YYEEEE. V lost 4 bases, J lost 5 bases, and 9 bases lay in between. The CDR3: CASSPLGTEAFF. Here the CDR3 DNA reads TGTGCCAGCAGCCCGCTGGGGACTGAAGCTTTCTTT.

V usage is TRBV27 and J usage is TRBJ1-2, with D unresolved. CDR3 length: 14 residues. Germline V CDR1 and CDR2: MNHEY, SMNVEV (reference sequence). Trimming removed 3 bases at V and 4 bases at J, with 12 bases between. The CDR3 here is CASSFRRLSYGYTF. The DNA of the CDR3 is TGTGCCAGCAGTTTCCGGCGACTCTCCTATGGCTACACCTTC.